The rows below give T cell receptor beta chains drawn from one sample of a study of blood T cells in healthy people across ages. TCRdb reprocessed the 5' RACE reads with MiXCR, giving one entry per CDR3 protein. In the table there are about 650,000 distinct CDR3 sequences, about 34% of which are singletons. Sequencing was carried out using blood. Receptor source: a woman older than 75 in good health. CDR3s include the opening cysteine and the closing phenylalanine or tryptophan. D genes are given only for firm matches. Clone size is given for some rows only: seen once, a few or many times, or a class if the clone is expanded.

cdr3_nt: TGCAGTGCTAGTGGGACAGGCCCCCGCCCCTACGAGCAGTACTTC
cdr3_aa: CSASGTGPRPYEQYF
j_call: TRBJ2-7
d_call: TRBD1
clone_size: few
v_call: TRBV20-1

cdr3_nt: TGTGCCATCAGGGGGGGCCAAGAGACCCAGTACTTC
cdr3_aa: CAIRGGQETQYF
j_call: TRBJ2-5
d_call: -
clone_size: many
v_call: TRBV10-3

cdr3_nt: TGTGCCAGCAGTGACCCCCCTTCTGACGAGCAGTACTTC
cdr3_aa: CASSDPPSDEQYF
j_call: TRBJ2-7
d_call: -
clone_size: many
v_call: TRBV12-3/TRBV12-4

cdr3_nt: TGCAGTGCGACGAAGGACGCGAGCTCCTACAATGAGCAGTTCTTC
cdr3_aa: CSATKDASSYNEQFF
j_call: TRBJ2-1
d_call: -
clone_size: -
v_call: TRBV20-1

cdr3_nt: TGCAGTGCTAGGGACTATCGGGGGCCTGAATCCTACGAGCAGTACTTC
cdr3_aa: CSARDYRGPESYEQYF
j_call: TRBJ2-7
d_call: -
clone_size: many
v_call: TRBV20-1

cdr3_nt: TGTGCCAGCAGCTTACTAGCGGGGGGCGGACACACAGATACGCAGTATTTT
cdr3_aa: CASSLLAGGGHTDTQYF
j_call: TRBJ2-3
d_call: TRBD2
clone_size: many
v_call: TRBV7-9

cdr3_nt: TGTGCCAGCAGTGGGCCCCTGACCACTGAAGCTTTCTTT
cdr3_aa: CASSGPLTTEAFF
j_call: TRBJ1-1
d_call: -
clone_size: -
v_call: TRBV28

cdr3_nt: TGTGCCAGCAGTCCAGCGGCTGGCGGAGGGTCACCTCTCCACTTT
cdr3_aa: CASSPAAGGGSPLHF
j_call: TRBJ1-6
d_call: -
clone_size: -
v_call: TRBV7-9

cdr3_nt: TGTGCCAGCAGTTTGGGGCATGGGGAAAATCAGCCCCAGCATTTT
cdr3_aa: CASSLGHGENQPQHF
j_call: TRBJ1-5
d_call: -
clone_size: few
v_call: TRBV12-3/TRBV12-4

cdr3_nt: TGCAGTGCTAGTACCGTCAGGGAGGACAAAAACATTCAGTACTTC
cdr3_aa: CSASTVREDKNIQYF
j_call: TRBJ2-4
d_call: -
clone_size: many
v_call: TRBV20-1

cdr3_nt: TGTGCCAGCACCAGTGGGGTCGAGCAGTACTTC
cdr3_aa: CASTSGVEQYF
j_call: TRBJ2-7
d_call: -
clone_size: many
v_call: TRBV5-6

cdr3_nt: TGTGCCAGCAGCGGTGAATTGGGTGAGCAGTTCTTC
cdr3_aa: CASSGELGEQFF
j_call: TRBJ2-1
d_call: -
clone_size: many
v_call: TRBV6-5

cdr3_nt: TGTGCCAGCAGCCCGGGACCGACCACAGATACGCAGTATTTT
cdr3_aa: CASSPGPTTDTQYF
j_call: TRBJ2-3
d_call: -
clone_size: -
v_call: TRBV7-2

cdr3_nt: TGTGCCAGCAGTTCTCTGAGTAGACTAGTCACAGATACGCAGTATTTT
cdr3_aa: CASSSLSRLVTDTQYF
j_call: TRBJ2-3
d_call: -
clone_size: few
v_call: TRBV12-3/TRBV12-4

cdr3_nt: TGTGCCAGCAGGCCGGGACAGGGGGTGTATGGCTACACCTTC
cdr3_aa: CASRPGQGVYGYTF
j_call: TRBJ1-2
d_call: TRBD1
clone_size: few
v_call: TRBV2

cdr3_nt: TGTGCCACCAGCAGAGGACTAGCGGGGCCCTCCTACAATGAGCAGTTCTTC
cdr3_aa: CATSRGLAGPSYNEQFF
j_call: TRBJ2-1
d_call: TRBD2
clone_size: -
v_call: TRBV15

cdr3_nt: TGCGCCAGCAGCGAACGGGACGGAAGCTCCTACGAGCAGTACTTC
cdr3_aa: CASSERDGSSYEQYF
j_call: TRBJ2-7
d_call: -
clone_size: few
v_call: TRBV5-1

cdr3_nt: TGCAGCGTCTTAAAGGGACAGGCCTACGAGCAGTACTTC
cdr3_aa: CSVLKGQAYEQYF
j_call: TRBJ2-7
d_call: TRBD1
clone_size: -
v_call: TRBV29-1